This T cell receptor (beta chain) was captured in a study of cytomegalovirus exposure and HLA in healthy donors. With regard to this clone: Antigen: not known.

Germline loops: CDR1 LNHDA, CDR2 SQIVND (reference sequence). The V and J ends lost 4 bases and 1 base, in that order; junction bases with no gene match: 2. The CDR3 has 14 amino acids. The study, taken as a whole, reports: Researchers reported that a few CMV-associated chains were confirmed in vitro as CMV antigen-specific.

PCR involved 60 Vbeta and 13 Jbeta primers. Profiling relied on immunoSEQ multiplex PCR, and the TCRdb table lists in-frame clones only, not all of them. The table records 150,000 to 200,000 clones, around 81% of them present only once. This receptor was obtained from a woman aged 25-40 years in good health and CMV-seropositive. The V call is TRBV19, the J call TRBJ1-1; 8 nucleotides align to TRBD1. Sequences were obtained from PBMCs. The CDR3 sequence: CASSNQGANTEAFF. CDR3 bases: TGTGCCAGTAGTAACCAGGGGGCGAACACTGAAGCTTTCTTT. Together with reference TRBV19 and TRBJ1-1, the CDR3 gives the full variable domain: DGGITQSPKYLFRKEGQNVTLSCEQNLNHDAMYWYRQDPGQGLRLIYYSQIVNDFQKGDIAEGYSVSREKKESFPLTVTSAQKNPTAFYLCASSNQGANTEAFFGQGTRLTVV.